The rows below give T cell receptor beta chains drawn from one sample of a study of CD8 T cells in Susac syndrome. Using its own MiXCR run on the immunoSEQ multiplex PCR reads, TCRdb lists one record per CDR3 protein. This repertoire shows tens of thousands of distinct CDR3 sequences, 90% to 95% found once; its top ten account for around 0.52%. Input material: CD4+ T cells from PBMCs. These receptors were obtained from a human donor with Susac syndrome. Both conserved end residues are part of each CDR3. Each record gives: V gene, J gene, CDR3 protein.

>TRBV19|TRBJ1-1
CASTQGGTREAFF
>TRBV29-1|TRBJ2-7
CSVEIGRGGEQYF
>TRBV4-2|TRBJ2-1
CASSPRGEQFF
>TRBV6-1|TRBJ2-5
CASRSGERLGAETQYF
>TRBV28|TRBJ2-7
CASSDEHHYEQYF
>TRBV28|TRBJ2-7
CASSQDSYEQYF
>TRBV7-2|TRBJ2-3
CASSSEGLIYTDTQYF
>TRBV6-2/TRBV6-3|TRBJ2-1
CASSYSSGVGLNEQFF
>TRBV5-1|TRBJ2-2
CASSSGHRDTGELFF
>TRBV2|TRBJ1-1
CASSVVPGNMNTEAFF
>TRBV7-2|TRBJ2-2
CASSLGLAGAGNTGELFF
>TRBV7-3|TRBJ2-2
CASSPGLAHTGELFF
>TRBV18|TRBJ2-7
CASSPLEGQNYEQYF
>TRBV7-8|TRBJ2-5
CASIAGTSGRDFETQYF
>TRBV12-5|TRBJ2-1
CASGLVPGTKAERPRHEQFF
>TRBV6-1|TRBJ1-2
CASSRGINYGYTF
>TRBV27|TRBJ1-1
CASSWSLLGPNTEAFF
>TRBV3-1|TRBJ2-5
CASSLSGGKETQYF
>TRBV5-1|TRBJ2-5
CASSFPRGGLETQYF
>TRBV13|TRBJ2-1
CASSPLAPVSWNEQFF
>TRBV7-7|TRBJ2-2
CAKAEVKAGELFF
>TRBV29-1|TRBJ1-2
CSVEGDRNRNGYTF
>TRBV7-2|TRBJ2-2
CASSHTGSGGAGELFF
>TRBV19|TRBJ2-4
CASSSGQGTSKNIQYF
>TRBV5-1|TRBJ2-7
CASSLDSGYEQYF
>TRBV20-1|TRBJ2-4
CSALDSNIQYF
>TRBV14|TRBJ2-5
CASSFGGLEGETQYF
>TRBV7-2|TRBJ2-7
CASSPGTPGSEQYF
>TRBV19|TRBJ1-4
CASSMGRTNEKLFF
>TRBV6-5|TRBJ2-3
CASSQVVGGRDTQYF
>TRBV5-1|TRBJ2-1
CASSRASTSGRPGDLNEQFF
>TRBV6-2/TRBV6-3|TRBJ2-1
CASSGGHKYNEQFF
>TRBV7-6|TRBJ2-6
CASSLAPGANVLTF
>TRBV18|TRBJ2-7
CASSGGVPYEQYF
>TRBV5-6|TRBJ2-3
CASSPDWGDTDTQYF
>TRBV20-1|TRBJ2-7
CSARDPTSSSYEQYF
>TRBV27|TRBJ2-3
CASLGAKGRTDTQYF
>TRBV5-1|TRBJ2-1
CASSSPRSTSGSSYNEQFF
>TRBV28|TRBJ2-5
CASSLSGTGPETQYF
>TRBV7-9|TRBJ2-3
CASSLGIPSTDTQYF
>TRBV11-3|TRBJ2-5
CASSYTMKETQYF
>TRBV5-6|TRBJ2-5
CASSSTTSARETQYF